One T cell receptor (beta chain) is described in this entry. This record belongs to a study of blood T cell repertoires in COVID-19. For the study at large: Researchers got acute and convalescent COVID-19 samples from the United States, Italy and Spain. T cells, B-cell-depleted T cells, or PBMCs provided the cDNA or gDNA that served as material.

As originally analysed: Amplification from reference gene primers served as the basis for estimated nucleated cell counts. The data were produced by immunoSEQ multiplex PCR, yet TCRdb's version contains in-frame clones alone and is incomplete. V, J and clone size reflect that table, while D and trimming were determined from the DNA. The repertoire holds roughly 120,000 clones, with 65% to 80% as singletons. V dropped 1 base and J dropped 6 bases, with 7 bases sitting between them. This CDR3 has 13 residues. Per the germline V gene, CDR1 is SSHAT and CDR2 is FNYEAQ (reference sequence). The origin of this receptor is a man aged 50-60 years with acute or convalescent COVID-19. This chain uses TRBV7-7 with TRBJ2-1; the D is unclear. The sequenced sample consisted of peripheral blood. CDR3 sequence reads: CASSLDAVNEQFF. The CDR3 DNA reads TGTGCCAGCAGCTTAGATGCGGTCAATGAGCAGTTCTTC.